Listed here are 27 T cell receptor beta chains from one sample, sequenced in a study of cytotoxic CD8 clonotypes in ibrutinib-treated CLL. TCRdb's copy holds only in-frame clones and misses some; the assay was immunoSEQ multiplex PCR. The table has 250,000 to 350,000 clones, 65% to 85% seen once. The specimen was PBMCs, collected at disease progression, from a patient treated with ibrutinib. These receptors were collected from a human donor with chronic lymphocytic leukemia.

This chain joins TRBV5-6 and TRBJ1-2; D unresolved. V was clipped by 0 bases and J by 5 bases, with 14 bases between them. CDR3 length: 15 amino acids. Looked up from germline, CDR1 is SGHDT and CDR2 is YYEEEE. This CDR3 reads CASSLDLGPEYGYTF. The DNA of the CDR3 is TGTGCCAGCAGCTTGGACCTTGGACCAGAATATGGCTACACCTTC.

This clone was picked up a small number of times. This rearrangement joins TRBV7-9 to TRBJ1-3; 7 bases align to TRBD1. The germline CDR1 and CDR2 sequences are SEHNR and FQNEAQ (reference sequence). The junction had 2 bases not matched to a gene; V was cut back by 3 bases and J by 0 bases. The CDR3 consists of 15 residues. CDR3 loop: CASSFSGGSGNTIYF. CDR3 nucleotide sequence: TGTGCCAGCAGCTTCTCAGGGGGCTCTGGAAACACCATATATTTT.

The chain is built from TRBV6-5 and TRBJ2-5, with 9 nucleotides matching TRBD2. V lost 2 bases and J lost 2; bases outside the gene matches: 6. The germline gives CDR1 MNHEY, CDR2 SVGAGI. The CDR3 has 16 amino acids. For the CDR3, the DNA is TGTGCCAGCAGTTACGGTCTAGCGGGGAGTCAAGAGACCCAGTACTTC. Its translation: CASSYGLAGSQETQYF.

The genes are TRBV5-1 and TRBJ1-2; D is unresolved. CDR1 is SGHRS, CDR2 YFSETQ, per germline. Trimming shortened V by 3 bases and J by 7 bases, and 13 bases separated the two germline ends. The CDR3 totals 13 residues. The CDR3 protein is CASSYSMARGYTF. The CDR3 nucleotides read TGCGCCAGCAGCTACTCAATGGCCCGTGGCTACACCTTC.

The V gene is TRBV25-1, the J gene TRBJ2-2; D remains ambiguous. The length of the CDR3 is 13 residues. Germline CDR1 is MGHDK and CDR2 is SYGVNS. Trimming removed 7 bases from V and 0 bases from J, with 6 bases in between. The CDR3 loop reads CASMAPNTGELFF. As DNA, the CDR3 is TGTGCCAGCATGGCGCCGAACACCGGGGAGCTGTTTTTT. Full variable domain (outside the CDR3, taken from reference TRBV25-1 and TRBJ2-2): EADIYQTPRYLVIGTGKKITLECSQTMGHDKMYWYQQDPGMELHLIHYSYGVNSTEKGDLSSESTVSRIRTEHFPLTLESARPSHTSQYLCASMAPNTGELFFGEGSRLTVL.

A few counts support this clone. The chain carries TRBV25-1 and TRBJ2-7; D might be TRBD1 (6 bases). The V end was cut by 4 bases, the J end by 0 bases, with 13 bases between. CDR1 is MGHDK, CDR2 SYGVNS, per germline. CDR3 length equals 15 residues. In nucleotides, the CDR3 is TGTGCCAGCAGTGCCTGGACAGTGAGCTCCTACGAGCAGTACTTC. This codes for CASSAWTVSSYEQYF.

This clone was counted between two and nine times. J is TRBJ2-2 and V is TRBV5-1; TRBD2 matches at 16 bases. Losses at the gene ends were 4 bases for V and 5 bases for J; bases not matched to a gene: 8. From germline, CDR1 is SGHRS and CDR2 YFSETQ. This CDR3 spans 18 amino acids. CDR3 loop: CASSGGLAGGLRTGELFF. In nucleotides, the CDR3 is TGCGCCAGCAGCGGGGGACTAGCGGGAGGGCTTCGGACCGGGGAGCTGTTTTTT.

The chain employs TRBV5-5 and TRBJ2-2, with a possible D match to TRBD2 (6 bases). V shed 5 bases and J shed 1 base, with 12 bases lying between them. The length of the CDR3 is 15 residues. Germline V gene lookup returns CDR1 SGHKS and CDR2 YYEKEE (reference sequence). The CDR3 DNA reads TGTGCCAGCAGTTCAGCGGGCCTGAACACCGGGGAGCTGTTTTTT. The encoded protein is CASSSAGLNTGELFF. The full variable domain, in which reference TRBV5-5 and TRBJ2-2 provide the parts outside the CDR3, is DAGVTQSPTHLIKTRGQQVTLRCSPISGHKSVSWYQQVLGQGPQFIFQYYEKEERGRGNFPDRFSARQFPNYSSELNVNALLLGDSALYLCASSSAGLNTGELFFGEGSRLTVL.

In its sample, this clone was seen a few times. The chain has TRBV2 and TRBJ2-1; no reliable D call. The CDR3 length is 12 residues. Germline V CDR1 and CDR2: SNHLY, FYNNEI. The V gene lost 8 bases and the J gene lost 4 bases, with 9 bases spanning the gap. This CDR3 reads CASGIHYNEQFF. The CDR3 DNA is TGTGCCAGCGGGATACATTACAATGAGCAGTTCTTC.

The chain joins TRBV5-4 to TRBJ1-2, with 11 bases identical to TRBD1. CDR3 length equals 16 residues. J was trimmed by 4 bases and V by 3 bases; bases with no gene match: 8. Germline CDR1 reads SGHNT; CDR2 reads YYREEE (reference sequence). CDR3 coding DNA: TGTGCCAGCAGCTCGGACAGGGGGCGCATTCGCTATGGCTACACCTTC. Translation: CASSSDRGRIRYGYTF.

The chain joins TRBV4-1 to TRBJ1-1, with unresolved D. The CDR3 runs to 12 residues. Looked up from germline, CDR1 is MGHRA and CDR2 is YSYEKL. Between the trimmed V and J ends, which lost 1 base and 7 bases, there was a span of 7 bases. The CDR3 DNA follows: TGCGCCAGCAGCCAAGCGCGGGGTGAAGCTTTCTTT. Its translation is CASSQARGEAFF.

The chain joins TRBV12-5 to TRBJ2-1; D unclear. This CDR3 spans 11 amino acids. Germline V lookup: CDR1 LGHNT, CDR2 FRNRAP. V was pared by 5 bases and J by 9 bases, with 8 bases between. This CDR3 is CASGLLSEQFF. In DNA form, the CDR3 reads TGTGCTAGTGGTCTACTGAGTGAGCAGTTCTTC. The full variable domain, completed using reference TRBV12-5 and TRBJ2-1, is DARVTQTPRHKVTEMGQEVTMRCQPILGHNTVFWYRQTMMQGLELLAYFRNRAPLDDSGMPKDRFSAEMPDATLATLKIQPSEPRDSAVYFCASGLLSEQFFGPGTRLTVL.

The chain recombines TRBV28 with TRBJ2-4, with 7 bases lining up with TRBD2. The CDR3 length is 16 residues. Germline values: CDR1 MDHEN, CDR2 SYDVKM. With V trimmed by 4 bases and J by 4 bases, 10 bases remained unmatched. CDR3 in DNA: TGTGCCAGCAGTTCCTGGGTAACCGGGGGGAAAAACATTCAGTACTTC. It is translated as CASSSWVTGGKNIQYF.

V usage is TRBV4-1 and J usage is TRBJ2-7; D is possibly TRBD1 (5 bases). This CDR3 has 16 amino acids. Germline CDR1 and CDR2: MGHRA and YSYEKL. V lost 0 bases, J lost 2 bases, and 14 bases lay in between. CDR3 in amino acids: CASSQDRPGKAYEQYF. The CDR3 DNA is TGCGCCAGCAGCCAAGATCGTCCAGGGAAGGCCTACGAGCAGTACTTC.

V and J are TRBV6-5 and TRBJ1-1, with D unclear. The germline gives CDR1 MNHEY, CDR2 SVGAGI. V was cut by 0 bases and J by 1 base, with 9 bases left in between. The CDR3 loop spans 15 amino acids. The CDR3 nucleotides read TGTGCCAGCAGTTACTCGGGCGACTGGAACACTGAAGCTTTCTTT. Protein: CASSYSGDWNTEAFF.

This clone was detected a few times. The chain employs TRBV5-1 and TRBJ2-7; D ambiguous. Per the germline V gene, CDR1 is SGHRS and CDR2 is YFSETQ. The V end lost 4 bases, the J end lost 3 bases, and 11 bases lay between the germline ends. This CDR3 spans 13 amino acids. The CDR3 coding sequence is TGCGCCAGCAGCATAGACCGGTTCTACGAGCAGTACTTC. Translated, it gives CASSIDRFYEQYF.

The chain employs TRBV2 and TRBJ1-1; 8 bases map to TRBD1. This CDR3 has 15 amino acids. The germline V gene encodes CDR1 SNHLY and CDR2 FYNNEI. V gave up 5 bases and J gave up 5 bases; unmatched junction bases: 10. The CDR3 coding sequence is TGTGCCAGCAGTAAAAGACAGGGGAGCACTACTGAAGCTTTCTTT. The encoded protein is CASSKRQGSTTEAFF.

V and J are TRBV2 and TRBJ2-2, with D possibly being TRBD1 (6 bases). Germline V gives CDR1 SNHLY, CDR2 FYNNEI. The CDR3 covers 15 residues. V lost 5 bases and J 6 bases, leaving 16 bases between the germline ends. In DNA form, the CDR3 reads TGTGCCAGCAGTCTCAGGGGTCGTGATCCCGGGGAGCTGTTTTTT. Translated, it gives CASSLRGRDPGELFF.

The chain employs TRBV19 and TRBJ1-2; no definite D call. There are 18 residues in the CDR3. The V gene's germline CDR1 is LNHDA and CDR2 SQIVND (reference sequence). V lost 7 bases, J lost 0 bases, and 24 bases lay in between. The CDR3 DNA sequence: TGTGCCAGTACCCCTTCTTTCGGGCAGAGCCCTACTAACTATGGCTACACCTTC. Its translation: CASTPSFGQSPTNYGYTF.

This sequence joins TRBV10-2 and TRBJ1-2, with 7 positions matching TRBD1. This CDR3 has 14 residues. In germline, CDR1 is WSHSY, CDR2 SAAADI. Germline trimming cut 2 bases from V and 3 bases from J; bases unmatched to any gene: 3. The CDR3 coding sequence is TGCGCCAGCAGTGAGCCCGACAGGGACTATGGCTACACCTTC. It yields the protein CASSEPDRDYGYTF.

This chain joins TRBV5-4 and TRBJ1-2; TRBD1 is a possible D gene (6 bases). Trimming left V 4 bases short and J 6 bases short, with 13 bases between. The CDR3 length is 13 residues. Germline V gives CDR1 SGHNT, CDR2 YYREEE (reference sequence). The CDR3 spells CASSRQGLDGYTF. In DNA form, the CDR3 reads TGTGCCAGCAGCCGTCAGGGGCTGGATGGCTACACCTTC.

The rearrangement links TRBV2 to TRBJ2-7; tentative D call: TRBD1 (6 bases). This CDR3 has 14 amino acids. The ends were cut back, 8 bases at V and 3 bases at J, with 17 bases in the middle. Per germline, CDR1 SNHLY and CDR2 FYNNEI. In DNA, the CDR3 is TGTGCCAGCGGTAACAGGGTCGGGTTCTACGAGCAGTACTTC. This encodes CASGNRVGFYEQYF.

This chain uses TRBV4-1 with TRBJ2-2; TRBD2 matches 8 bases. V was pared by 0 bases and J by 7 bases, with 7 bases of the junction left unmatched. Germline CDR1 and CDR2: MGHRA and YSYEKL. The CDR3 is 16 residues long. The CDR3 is CASSQEGTSVFGELFF. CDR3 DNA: TGCGCCAGCAGCCAAGAAGGGACTAGTGTGTTCGGGGAGCTGTTTTTT.

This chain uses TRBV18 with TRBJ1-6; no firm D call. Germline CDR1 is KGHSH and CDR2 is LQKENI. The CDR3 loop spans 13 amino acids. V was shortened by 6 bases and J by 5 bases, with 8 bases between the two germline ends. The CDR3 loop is CASSILDNSPLHF. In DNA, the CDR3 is TGTGCCAGCTCTATTTTGGATAATTCACCCCTCCACTTT. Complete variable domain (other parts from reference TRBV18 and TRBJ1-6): NAGVMQNPRHLVRRRGQEARLRCSPMKGHSHVYWYRQLPEEGLKFMVYLQKENIIDESGMPKERFSAEFPKEGPSILRIQQVVRGDSAAYFCASSILDNSPLHFGNGTRLTVT.

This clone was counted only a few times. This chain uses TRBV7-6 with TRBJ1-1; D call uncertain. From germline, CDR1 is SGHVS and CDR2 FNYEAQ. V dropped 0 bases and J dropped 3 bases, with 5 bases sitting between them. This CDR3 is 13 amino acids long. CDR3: CASSLAGYTEAFF. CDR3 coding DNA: TGTGCCAGCAGCTTAGCAGGGTACACTGAAGCTTTCTTT.

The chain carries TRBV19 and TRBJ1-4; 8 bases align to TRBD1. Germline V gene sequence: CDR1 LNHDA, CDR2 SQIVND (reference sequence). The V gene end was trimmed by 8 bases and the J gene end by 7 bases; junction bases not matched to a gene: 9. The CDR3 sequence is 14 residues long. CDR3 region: CASGRGRESEKLFF. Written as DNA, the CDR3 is TGTGCCAGTGGCAGGGGGCGTGAGAGTGAAAAACTGTTTTTT.

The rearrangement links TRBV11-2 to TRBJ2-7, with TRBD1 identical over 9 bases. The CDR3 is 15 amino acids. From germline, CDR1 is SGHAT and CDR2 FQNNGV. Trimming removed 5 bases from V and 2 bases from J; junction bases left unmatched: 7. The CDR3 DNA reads TGTGCCAGCAGCCCTTATGGGACAGGGACCTACGAGCAGTACTTC. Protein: CASSPYGTGTYEQYF.